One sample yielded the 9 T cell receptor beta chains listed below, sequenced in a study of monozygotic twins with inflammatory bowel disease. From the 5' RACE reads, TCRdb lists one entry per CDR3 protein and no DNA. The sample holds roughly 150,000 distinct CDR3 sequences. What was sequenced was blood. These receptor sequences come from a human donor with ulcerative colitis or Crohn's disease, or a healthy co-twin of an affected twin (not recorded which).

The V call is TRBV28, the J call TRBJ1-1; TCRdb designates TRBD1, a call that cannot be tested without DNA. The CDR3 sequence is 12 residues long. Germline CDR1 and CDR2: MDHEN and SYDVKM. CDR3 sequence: CASRAGATEAFF.

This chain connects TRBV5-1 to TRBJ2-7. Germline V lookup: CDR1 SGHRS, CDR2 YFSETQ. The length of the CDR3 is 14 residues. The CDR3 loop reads CASSSGQRYAEQYF.

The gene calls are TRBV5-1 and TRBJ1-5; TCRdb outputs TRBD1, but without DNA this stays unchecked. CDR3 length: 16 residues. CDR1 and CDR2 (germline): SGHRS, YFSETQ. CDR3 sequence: CASSQEPGQAYQPQHF. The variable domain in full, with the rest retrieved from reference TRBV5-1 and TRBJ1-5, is KAGVTQTPRYLIKTRGQQVTLSCSPISGHRSVSWYQQTPGQGLQFLFEYFSETQRNKGNFPGRFSGRQFSNSRSEMNVSTLELGDSALYLCASSQEPGQAYQPQHFGDGTRLSIL.

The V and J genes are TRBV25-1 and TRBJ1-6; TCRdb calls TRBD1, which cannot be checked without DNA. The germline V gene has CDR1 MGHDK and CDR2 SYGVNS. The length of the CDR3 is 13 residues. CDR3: CASSGGARSPLHF. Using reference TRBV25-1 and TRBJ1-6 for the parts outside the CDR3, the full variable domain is EADIYQTPRYLVIGTGKKITLECSQTMGHDKMYWYQQDPGMELHLIHYSYGVNSTEKGDLSSESTVSRIRTEHFPLTLESARPSHTSQYLCASSGGARSPLHFGNGTRLTVT.

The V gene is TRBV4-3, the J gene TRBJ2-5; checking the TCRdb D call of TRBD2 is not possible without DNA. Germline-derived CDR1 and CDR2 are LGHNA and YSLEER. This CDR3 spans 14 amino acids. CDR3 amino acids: CASSPRGYQETQYF.

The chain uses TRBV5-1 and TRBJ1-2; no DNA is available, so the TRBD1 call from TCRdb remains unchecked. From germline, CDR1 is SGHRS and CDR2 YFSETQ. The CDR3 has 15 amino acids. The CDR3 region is CASGEGQGRVYGYTF.

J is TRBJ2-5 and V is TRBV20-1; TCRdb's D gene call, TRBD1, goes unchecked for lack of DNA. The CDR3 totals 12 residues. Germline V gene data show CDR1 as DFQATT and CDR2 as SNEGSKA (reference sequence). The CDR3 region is CSAIDRGETQYF.

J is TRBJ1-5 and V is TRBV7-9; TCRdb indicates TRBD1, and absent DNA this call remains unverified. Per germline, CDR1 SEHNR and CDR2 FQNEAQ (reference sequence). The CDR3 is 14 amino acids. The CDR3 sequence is CASSWGGGGQPQHF.

The CDR3 region is CASSFPGQRYNEQFF. This chain links TRBV7-8 with TRBJ2-1; the TCRdb call, TRBD1, lacks DNA for checking. Looked up from germline, CDR1 is SGHVS and CDR2 is FQNEAQ. The CDR3 runs to 15 residues.